The present TCR beta chain was sequenced within a study of cytomegalovirus exposure and HLA in healthy donors. Whole-study context: Within the Caucasian-associated ancestry cluster were roughly 82% of the approximately 400 genotyped donors.

The PCR had 60 Vbeta and 13 Jbeta primers. The protocol was immunoSEQ multiplex PCR, while the TCRdb copy is restricted to in-frame clones and leaves out a portion. The sample records about 130,000 clones, about two thirds being singletons. Germline CDR1 MNHNY, CDR2 SVGAGI (reference sequence). Unmatched junction bases numbered 1, after V lost 6 bases and J lost 3 bases. The CDR3 is made up of 14 amino acids. Healthy bone marrow donors supplied every sample. The V gene is TRBV6-6, the J gene TRBJ1-5; TRBD1 matches at 11 bases. The sample consisted of PBMCs. The source is a human donor in good health. The CDR3 sequence is CASSGQGANQPQHF. CDR3 in DNA: TGTGCCAGCAGCGGACAGGGGGCCAATCAGCCCCAGCATTTT.